The clone carrying this T cell receptor beta chain has just one count. The germline V gene has CDR1 SGDLS and CDR2 YYNGEE. The ends lost 4 bases at V and 7 bases at J; junction bases unmatched: 5. CDR3 length equals 15 residues. Using immunoSEQ multiplex PCR, the repertoire was profiled, and TCRdb retains in-frame clones only, with some absent. The repertoire holds about 140,000 clones, with 85% to 90% as singletons. The source of the sample is a study of T cell responses to AZD1222 COVID-19 vaccine. The sample was peripheral blood, taken on day 0 of AZD1222 vaccination. This chain links TRBV9 with TRBJ2-1, with TRBD2 matching over 13 bases. This clonotype originated in an adult in good health. The CDR3 protein is CASSRPGLAGNEQFF. In DNA, the CDR3 is TGTGCCAGCAGCCGTCCGGGACTAGCGGGGAATGAGCAGTTCTTC. Supplemented by reference TRBV9 and TRBJ2-1, the full variable domain reads DSGVTQTPKHLITATGQRVTLRCSPRSGDLSVYWYQQSLDQGLQFLIQYYNGEERAKGNILERFSAQQFPDLHSELNLSSLELGDSALYFCASSRPGLAGNEQFFGPGTRLTVL.